What follows is one T cell receptor beta chain and its context. Combining a sample-barcoded 5' primer with a J-beta primer mix, a second PCR ran for about 6 to 12 cycles. MiXCR was run by TCRdb on the 5' RACE reads, yielding one entry per CDR3 protein. The sample yields more than 500,000 distinct CDR3 sequences, 25% to 35% seen once. The V and J ends lost 0 bases and 5 bases respectively, with 17 bases between them. There are 16 residues in the CDR3. CDR1 and CDR2 from the germline V gene are SGHRS and YFSETQ. The sample belongs to a study of blood T cells in healthy people across ages. Separately, the same data were catalogued under a study of T cells of mothers and their children.

This clonotype originated in a boy younger than 10 in good health. The sequenced sample consisted of blood. The chain employs TRBV5-1 and TRBJ2-5; TRBD2 is a possible D gene (6 bases). The CDR3 protein is CASSLAGRRPGETQYF. CDR3 coding DNA: TGCGCCAGCAGCTTGGCCGGGAGAAGGCCAGGGGAGACCCAGTACTTC. Together with reference TRBV5-1 and TRBJ2-5, the CDR3 gives the full variable domain: KAGVTQTPRYLIKTRGQQVTLSCSPISGHRSVSWYQQTPGQGLQFLFEYFSETQRNKGNFPGRFSGRQFSNSRSEMNVSTLELGDSALYLCASSLAGRRPGETQYFGPGTRLLVL.